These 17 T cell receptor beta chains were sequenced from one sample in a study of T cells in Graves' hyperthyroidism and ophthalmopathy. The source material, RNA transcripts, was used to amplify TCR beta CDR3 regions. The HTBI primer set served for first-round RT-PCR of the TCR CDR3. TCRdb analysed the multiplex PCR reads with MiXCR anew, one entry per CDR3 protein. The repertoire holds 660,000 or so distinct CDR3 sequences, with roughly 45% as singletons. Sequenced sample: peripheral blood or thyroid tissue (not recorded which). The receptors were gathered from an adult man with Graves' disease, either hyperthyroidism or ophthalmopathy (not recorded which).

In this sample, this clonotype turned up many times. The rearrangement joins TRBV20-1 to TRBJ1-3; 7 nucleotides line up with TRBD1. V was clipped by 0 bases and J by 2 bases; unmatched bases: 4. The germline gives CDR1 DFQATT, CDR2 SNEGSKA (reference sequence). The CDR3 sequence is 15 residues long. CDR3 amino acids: CSARDRGTAGNTIYF. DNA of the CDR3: TGCAGTGCTAGAGATCGCGGGACAGCTGGAAACACCATATATTTT.

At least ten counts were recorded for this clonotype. This chain's CDR3 is CSAIRLATGYTF. The CDR3 DNA reads as TGCAGTGCTATTCGTCTGGCCACTGGCTACACCTTC. The rearrangement joins TRBV20-1 to TRBJ1-2; D not resolved. The CDR3 runs to 12 residues. Germline V lookup: CDR1 DFQATT, CDR2 SNEGSKA (reference sequence). Trimming shortened V by 4 bases and J by 7 bases, and 13 bases separated the two germline ends.

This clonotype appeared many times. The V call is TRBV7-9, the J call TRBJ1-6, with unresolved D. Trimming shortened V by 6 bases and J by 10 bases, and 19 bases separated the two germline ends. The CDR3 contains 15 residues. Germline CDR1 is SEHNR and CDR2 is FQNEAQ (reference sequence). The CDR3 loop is CASSFHLPGRSPLHF. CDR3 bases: TGTGCCAGCAGTTTCCACCTCCCCGGCAGGTCACCCCTCCACTTT.

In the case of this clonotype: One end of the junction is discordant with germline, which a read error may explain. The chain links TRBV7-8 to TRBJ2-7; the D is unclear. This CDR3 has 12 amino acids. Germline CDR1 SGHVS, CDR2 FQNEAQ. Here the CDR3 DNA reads TGTGCCGGCAGCCCAAGTGGCGACGAGCAGTACTTC. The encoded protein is CAGSPSGDEQYF.

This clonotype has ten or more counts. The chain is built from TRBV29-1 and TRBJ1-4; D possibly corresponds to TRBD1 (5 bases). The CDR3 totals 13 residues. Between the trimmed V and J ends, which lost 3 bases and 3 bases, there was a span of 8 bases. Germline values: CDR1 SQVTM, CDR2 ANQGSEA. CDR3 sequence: CSVDGGANEKLFF. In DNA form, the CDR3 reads TGCAGCGTTGACGGGGGGGCTAATGAAAAACTGTTTTTT.

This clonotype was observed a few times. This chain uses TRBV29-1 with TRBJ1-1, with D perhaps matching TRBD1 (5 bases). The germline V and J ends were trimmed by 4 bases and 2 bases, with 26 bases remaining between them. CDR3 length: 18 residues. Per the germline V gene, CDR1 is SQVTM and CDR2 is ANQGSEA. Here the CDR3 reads CSVVQISTETRVNTEAFF. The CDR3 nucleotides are TGCAGCGTTGTCCAAATCTCGACAGAGACCAGAGTTAACACTGAAGCTTTCTTT.

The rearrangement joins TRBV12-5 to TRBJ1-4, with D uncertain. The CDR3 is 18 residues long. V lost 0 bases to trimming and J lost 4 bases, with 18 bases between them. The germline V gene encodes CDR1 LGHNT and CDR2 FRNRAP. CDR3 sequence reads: CASGLVKPGHPDNEKLFF. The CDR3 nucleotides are TGTGCTAGTGGTTTGGTAAAACCCGGGCATCCCGATAATGAAAAACTGTTTTTT.

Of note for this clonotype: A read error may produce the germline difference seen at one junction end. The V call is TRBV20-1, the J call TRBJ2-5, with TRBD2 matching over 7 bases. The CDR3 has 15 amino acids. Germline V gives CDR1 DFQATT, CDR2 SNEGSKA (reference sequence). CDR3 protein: CSARVLARHQGTQYF. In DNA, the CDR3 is TGCAGTGCTAGGGTACTAGCGAGACACCAAGGGACCCAGTACTTC.

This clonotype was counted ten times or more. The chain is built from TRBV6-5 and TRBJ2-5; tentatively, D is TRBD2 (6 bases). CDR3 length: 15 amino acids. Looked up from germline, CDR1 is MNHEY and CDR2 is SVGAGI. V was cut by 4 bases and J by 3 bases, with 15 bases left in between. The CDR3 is CASSSISGPKETQYF. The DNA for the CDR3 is TGTGCCAGCAGTTCTATTAGCGGCCCAAAAGAGACCCAGTACTTC.

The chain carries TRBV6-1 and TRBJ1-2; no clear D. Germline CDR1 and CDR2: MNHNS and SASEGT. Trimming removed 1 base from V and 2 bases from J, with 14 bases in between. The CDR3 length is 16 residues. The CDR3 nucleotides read TGTGCCAGCAGTGAAGAGTGGTCAGCGGGGAACTATGGCTACACCTTC. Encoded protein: CASSEEWSAGNYGYTF.

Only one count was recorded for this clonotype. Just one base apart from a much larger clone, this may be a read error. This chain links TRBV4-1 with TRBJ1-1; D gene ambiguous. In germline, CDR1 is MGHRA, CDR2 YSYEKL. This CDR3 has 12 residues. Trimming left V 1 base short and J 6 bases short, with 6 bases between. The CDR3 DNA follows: TGCGCCAGCAGCCAAGCTCGCGCTGAAGCTTTCTTT. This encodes CASSQARAEAFF.

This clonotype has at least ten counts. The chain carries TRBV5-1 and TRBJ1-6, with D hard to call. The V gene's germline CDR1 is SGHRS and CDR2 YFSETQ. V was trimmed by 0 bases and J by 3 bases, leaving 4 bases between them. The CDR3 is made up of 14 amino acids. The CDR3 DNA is TGCGCCAGCAGCTTGGTGGACTATAATTCACCCCTCCACTTT. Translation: CASSLVDYNSPLHF.

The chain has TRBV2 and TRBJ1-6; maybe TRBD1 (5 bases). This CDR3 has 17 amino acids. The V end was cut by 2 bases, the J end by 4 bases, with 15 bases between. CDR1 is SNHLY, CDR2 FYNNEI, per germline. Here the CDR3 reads CASSERDSGYYNSPLHF. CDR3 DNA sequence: TGTGCCAGCAGTGAACGGGACTCTGGCTATTATAATTCACCCCTCCACTTT.

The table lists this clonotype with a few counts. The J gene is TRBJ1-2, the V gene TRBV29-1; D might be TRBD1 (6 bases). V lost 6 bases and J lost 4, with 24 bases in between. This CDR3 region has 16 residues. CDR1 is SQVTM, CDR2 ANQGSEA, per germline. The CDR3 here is CSVGGLQGERSYGYTF. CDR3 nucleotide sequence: TGCAGCGTGGGGGGGTTACAGGGAGAGAGGTCCTATGGCTACACCTTC.

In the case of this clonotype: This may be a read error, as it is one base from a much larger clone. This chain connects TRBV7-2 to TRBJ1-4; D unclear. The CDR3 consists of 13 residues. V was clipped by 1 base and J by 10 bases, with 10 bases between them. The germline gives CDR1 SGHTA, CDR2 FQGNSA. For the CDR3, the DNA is TGTGCCAGCAGCTTAGGAATGTGGGGAAAACTGTTTTTT. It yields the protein CASSLGMWGKLFF.

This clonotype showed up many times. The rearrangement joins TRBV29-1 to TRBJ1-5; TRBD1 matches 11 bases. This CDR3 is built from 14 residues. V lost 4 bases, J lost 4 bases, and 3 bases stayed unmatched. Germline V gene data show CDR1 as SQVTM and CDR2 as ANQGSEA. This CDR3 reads CSVGTGGGNQPQHF. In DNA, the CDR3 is TGCAGCGTTGGGACAGGGGGCGGAAATCAGCCCCAGCATTTT.

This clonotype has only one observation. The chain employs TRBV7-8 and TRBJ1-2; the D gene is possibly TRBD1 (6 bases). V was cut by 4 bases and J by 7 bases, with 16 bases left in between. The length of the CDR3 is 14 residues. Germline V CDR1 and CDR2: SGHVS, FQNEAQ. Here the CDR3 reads CASSSLGGMGGYTF. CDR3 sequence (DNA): TGTGCCAGCAGCTCTTTAGGGGGGATGGGTGGCTACACCTTC. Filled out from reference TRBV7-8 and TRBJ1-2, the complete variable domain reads GAGVSQSPRYKVAKRGQDVALRCDPISGHVSLFWYQQALGQGPEFLTYFQNEAQLDKSGLPSDRFFAERPEGSVSTLKIQRTQQEDSAVYLCASSSLGGMGGYTFGSGTRLTVV.